Here is one T cell receptor (beta chain) with its context. Its antigen remains unidentified. The data stem from a study of PD-1 blockade in classical Hodgkin lymphoma. As for the study in general: Patients received nivolumab 3 mg/kg intravenously every 2 weeks. Study-level results: There was a significant rise in CD4+ TCR diversity by C4D1, with no such rise for CD8+. Newly diagnosed patients reportedly had lower baseline TCR diversity than healthy donors.

Germline trimming cut 0 bases from V and 3 bases from J; bases unmatched to any gene: 3. The germline gives CDR1 SGDLS, CDR2 YYNGEE. The CDR3 is 15 residues long. Each and every patient relapsed after autologous stem cell transplantation, and patients got differing brentuximab vedotin exposure. Best responses were complete response, partial response or progressive disease. Only in-frame clones appear in the TCRdb table, and some are missing; sequencing was by immunoSEQ multiplex PCR. The sample includes 20,000 to 25,000 clones, under 70% seen only once; the top ten take approximately 6%. The sequence was obtained from a human donor with classical Hodgkin lymphoma. The sample here was peripheral blood mononuclear cells (PBMCs), taken at baseline. The rearrangement links TRBV9 to TRBJ2-1; 7 bases match TRBD2. CDR3 coding DNA: TGTGCCAGCAGCGTAGAGGCGGGGGACTACAATGAGCAGTTCTTC. The encoded protein is CASSVEAGDYNEQFF.